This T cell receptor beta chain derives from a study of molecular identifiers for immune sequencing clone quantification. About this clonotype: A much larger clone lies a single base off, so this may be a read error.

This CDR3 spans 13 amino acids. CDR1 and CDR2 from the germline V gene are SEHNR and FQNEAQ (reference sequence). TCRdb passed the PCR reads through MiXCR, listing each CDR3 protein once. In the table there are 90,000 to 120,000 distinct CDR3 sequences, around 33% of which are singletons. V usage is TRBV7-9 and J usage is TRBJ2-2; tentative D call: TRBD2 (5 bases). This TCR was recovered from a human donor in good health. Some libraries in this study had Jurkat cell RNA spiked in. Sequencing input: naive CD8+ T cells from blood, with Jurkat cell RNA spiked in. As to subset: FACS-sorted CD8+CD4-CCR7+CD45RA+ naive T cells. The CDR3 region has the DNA TGTGCCAGCAGCTTAAAGCAAGCCGGGGAGCTGTATTTT. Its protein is CASSLKQAGELYF.